This T cell receptor (beta chain) is drawn from a study of siplizumab effects on memory and regulatory T cells. Worth noting for this clone: Its antigen is unidentified.

Notes on the study in general: The mean Treg-derived percentage of mappable alloreactive CD4+ clones was approximately 68% with siplizumab compared with 25% to 30% in controls. The study found that siplizumab significantly reduced alloreactive sequences traceable to unstimulated CD4+ memory cells.

TCR templates, approximately 100,000 per sample, were assayed. Measured with immunoSEQ multiplex PCR; TCRdb has only the in-frame clones, and not every one. The profile shows around 100,000 clones, less than 95% of them singletons. J lost 4 bases, V lost 2 bases, and 12 bases had no gene match. CDR1 and CDR2 (germline): SGHRS, YFSETQ. This CDR3 comprises 17 residues. V is TRBV5-1 and J is TRBJ2-5, with 9 bases aligning to TRBD2. The sequenced sample consisted of Tregs sorted from blood. This TCR was recovered from a human donor in good health. The CDR3 sequence: CASSFGWVSGRGETQYF. In nucleotides, the CDR3 is TGCGCCAGCAGCTTCGGGTGGGTTAGCGGGAGAGGAGAGACCCAGTACTTC.